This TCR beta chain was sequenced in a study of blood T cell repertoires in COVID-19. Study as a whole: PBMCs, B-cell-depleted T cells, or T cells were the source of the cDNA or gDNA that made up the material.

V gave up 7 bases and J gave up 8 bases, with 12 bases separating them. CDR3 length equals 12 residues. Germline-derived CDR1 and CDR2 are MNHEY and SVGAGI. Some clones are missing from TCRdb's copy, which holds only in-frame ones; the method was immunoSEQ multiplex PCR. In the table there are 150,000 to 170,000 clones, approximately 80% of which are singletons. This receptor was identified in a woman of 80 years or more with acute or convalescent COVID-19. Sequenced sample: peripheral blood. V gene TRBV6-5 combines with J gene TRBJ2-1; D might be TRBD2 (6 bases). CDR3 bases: TGTGCCAGCACCGGGGGAGGAGATGAGCAGTTCTTC. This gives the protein CASTGGGDEQFF.